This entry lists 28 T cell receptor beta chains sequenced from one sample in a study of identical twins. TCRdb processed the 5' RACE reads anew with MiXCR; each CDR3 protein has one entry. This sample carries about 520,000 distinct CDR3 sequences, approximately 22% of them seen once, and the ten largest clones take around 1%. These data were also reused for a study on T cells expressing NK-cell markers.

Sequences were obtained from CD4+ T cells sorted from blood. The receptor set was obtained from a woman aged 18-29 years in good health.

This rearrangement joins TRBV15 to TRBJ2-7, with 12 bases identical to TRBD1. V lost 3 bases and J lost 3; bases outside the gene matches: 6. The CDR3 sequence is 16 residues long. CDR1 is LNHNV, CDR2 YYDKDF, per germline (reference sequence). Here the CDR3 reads CATSSAGTGGFYEQYF. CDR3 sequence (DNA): TGTGCCACCAGCAGTGCCGGGACAGGGGGCTTCTACGAGCAGTACTTC.

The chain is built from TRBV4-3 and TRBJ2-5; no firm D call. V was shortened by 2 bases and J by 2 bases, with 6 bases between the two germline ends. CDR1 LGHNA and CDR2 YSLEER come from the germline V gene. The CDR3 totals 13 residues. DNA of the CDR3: TGCGCCAGCAGCCAATCCCCACAAGAGACCCAGTACTTC. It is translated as CASSQSPQETQYF.

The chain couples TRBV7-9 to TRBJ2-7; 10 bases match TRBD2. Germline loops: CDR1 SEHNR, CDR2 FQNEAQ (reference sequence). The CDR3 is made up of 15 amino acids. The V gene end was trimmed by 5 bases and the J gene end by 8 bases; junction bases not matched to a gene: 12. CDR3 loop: CASSPAGLAGAKQYF. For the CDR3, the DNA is TGTGCCAGCAGCCCCGCGGGTCTAGCGGGAGCTAAGCAGTACTTC.

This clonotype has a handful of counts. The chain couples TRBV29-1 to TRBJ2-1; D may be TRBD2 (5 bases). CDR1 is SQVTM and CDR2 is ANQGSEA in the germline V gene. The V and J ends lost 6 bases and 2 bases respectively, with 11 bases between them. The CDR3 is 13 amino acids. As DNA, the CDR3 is TGCAGCGTAAACAGCGGTCCCTACAATGAGCAGTTCTTC. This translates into CSVNSGPYNEQFF.

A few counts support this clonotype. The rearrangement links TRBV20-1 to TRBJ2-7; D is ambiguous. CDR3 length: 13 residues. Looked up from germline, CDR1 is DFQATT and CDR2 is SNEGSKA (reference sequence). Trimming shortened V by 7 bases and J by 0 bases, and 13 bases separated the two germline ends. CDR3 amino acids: CSVNPDSSYEQYF. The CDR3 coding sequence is TGCAGTGTTAACCCCGATAGCTCCTACGAGCAGTACTTC.

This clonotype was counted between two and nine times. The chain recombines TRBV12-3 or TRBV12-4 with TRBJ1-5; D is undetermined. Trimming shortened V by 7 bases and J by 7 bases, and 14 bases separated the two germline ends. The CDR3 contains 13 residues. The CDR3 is CASTYTLQQPQHF. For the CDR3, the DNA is TGTGCCAGCACATATACCCTTCAACAGCCCCAGCATTTT.

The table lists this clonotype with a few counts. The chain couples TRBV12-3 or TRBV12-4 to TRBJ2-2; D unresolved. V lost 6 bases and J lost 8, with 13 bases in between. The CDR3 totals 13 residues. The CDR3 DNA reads TGTGCCAGCAGGCCCGCGGTAGGAGGGGAGCTGTTTTTT. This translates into CASRPAVGGELFF.

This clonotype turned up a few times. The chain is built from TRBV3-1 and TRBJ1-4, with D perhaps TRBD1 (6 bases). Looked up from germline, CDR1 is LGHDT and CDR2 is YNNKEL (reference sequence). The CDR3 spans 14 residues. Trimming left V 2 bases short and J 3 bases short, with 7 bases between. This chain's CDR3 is CASSQQGPNEKLFF. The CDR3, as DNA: TGTGCCAGCAGCCAACAGGGGCCTAATGAAAAACTGTTTTTT.

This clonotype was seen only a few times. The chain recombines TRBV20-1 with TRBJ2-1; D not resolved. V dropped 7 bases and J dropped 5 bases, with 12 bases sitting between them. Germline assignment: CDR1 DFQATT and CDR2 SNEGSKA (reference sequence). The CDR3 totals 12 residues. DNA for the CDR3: TGCAGTGTCCGGTGGAGAGACAATGAGCAGTTCTTC. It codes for CSVRWRDNEQFF.

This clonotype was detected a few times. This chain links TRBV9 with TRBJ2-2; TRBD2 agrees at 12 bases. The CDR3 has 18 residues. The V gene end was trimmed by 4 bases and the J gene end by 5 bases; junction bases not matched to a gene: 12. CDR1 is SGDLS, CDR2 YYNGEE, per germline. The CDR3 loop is CASSSSGLAGTKTGELFF. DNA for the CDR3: TGTGCCAGCAGCTCCTCCGGACTAGCGGGGACCAAAACCGGGGAGCTGTTTTTT. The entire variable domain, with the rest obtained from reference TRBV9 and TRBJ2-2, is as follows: DSGVTQTPKHLITATGQRVTLRCSPRSGDLSVYWYQQSLDQGLQFLIQYYNGEERAKGNILERFSAQQFPDLHSELNLSSLELGDSALYFCASSSSGLAGTKTGELFFGEGSRLTVL.

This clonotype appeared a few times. The CDR3 sequence: CASTRSYNEQFF. CDR3 sequence (DNA): TGTGCCAGCACCAGGTCCTACAATGAGCAGTTCTTC. The chain joins TRBV6-1 to TRBJ2-1; no clear D gene. The germline V and J ends were trimmed by 7 bases and 1 base, with 5 bases remaining between them. CDR1 is MNHNS, CDR2 SASEGT, per germline. This CDR3 is built from 12 residues.

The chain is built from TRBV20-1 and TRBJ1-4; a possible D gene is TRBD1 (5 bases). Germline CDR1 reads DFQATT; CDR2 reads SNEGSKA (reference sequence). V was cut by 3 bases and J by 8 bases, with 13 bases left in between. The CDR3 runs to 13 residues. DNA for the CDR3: TGCAGTGCTAGCCGGGACGTGGGGGAAAAACTGTTTTTT. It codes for CSASRDVGEKLFF.

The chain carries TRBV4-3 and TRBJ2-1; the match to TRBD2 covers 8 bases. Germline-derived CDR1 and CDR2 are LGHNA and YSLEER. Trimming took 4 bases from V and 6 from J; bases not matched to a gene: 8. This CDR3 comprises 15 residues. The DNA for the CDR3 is TGCGCCAGCAGCCCTTGGACTAGCAGAGGCAATGAGCAGTTCTTC. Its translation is CASSPWTSRGNEQFF.

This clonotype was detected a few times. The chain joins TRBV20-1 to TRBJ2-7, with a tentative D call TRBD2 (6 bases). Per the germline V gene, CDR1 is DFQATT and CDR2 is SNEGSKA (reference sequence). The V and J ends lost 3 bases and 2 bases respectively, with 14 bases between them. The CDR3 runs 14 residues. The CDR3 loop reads CSARASGGPYEQYF. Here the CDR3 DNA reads TGCAGTGCTAGGGCCTCCGGGGGTCCCTACGAGCAGTACTTC.

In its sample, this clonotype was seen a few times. The DNA for the CDR3 is TGCAGTGCTAGAACGGCGGAGGGGGGGAACAATGAGCAGTTCTTC. Protein sequence: CSARTAEGGNNEQFF. The V and J genes are TRBV20-1 and TRBJ2-1, with a weak D call TRBD2 (7 bases). There are 15 residues in the CDR3. The germline V and J ends were trimmed by 2 bases and 5 bases, with 16 bases remaining between them. Germline assignment: CDR1 DFQATT and CDR2 SNEGSKA (reference sequence).

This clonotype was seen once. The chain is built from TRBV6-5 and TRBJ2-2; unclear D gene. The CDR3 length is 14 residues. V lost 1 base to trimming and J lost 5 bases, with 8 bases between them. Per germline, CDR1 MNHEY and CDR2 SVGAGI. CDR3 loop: CASSYLTDTGELFF. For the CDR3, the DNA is TGTGCCAGCAGTTACTTAACTGATACCGGGGAGCTGTTTTTT.

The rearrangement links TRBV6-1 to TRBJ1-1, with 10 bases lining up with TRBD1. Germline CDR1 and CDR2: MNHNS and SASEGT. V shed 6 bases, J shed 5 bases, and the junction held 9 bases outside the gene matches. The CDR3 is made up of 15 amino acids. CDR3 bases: TGTGCCAGCAGACGCCTCGGGACAGGGGAGACTGAAGCTTTCTTT. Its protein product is CASRRLGTGETEAFF.

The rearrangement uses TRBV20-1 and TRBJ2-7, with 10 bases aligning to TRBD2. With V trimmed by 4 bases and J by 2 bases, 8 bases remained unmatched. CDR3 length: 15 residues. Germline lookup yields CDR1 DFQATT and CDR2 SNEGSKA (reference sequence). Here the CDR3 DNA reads TGCAGTGCTATTAGCGGGAGGTCCCCCGCCTACGAGCAGTACTTC. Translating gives CSAISGRSPAYEQYF.

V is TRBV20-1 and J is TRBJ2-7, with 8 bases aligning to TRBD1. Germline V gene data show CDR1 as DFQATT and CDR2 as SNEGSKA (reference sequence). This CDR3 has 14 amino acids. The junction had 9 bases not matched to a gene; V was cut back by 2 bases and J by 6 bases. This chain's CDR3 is CSARLPDRVGEQYF. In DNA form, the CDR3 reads TGCAGTGCTAGACTACCGGACAGGGTTGGCGAGCAGTACTTC.

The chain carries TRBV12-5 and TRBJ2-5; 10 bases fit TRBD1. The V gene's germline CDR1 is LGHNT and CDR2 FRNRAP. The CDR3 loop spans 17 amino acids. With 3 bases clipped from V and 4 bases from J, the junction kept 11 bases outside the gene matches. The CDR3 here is CASGLRLETGGRETQYF. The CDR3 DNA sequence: TGTGCTAGTGGTTTAAGGTTAGAGACAGGGGGCAGAGAGACCCAGTACTTC.

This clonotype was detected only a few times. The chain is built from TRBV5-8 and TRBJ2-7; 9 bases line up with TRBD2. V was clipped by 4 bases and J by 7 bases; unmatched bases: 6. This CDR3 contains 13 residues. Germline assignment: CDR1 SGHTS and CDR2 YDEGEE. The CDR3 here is CASSLSGSEEQYF. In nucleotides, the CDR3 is TGTGCCAGCAGCCTTAGCGGGAGCGAAGAGCAGTACTTC.

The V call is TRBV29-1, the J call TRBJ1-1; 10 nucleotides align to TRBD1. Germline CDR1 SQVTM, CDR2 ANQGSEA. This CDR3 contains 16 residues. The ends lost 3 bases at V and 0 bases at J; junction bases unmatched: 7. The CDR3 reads CSVDTRTGGLNTEAFF. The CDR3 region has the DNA TGCAGCGTTGACACACGGACAGGGGGACTGAACACTGAAGCTTTCTTT.

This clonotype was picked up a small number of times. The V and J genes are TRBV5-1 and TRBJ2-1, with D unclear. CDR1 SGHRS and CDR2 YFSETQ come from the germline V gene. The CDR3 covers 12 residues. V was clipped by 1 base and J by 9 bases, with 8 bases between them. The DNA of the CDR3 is TGCGCCAGCAGCTTGTCCGCAGGTGAGCAGTTCTTC. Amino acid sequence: CASSLSAGEQFF.

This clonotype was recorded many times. CDR3 residues: CAGRRDNYGYTF. The DNA of the CDR3 is TGTGCCGGAAGAAGGGACAACTATGGCTACACCTTC. The chain carries TRBV7-2 and TRBJ1-2; D is possibly TRBD1 (5 bases). The germline CDR1 and CDR2 sequences are SGHTA and FQGNSA. Trimming shortened V by 11 bases and J by 2 bases, and 12 bases separated the two germline ends. This CDR3 contains 12 residues.

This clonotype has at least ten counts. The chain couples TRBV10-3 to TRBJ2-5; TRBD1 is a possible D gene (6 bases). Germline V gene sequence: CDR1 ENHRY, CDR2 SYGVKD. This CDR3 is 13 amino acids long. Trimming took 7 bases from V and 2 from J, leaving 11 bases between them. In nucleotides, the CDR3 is TGTGCCATCAACGGACAGCAACAAGAGACCCAGTACTTC. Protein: CAINGQQQETQYF.

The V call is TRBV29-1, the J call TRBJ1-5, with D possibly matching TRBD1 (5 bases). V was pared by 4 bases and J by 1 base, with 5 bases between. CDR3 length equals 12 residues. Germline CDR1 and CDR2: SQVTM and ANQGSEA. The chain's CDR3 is CSVGGSNQPQHF. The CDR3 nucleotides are TGCAGCGTTGGGGGCAGCAATCAGCCCCAGCATTTT.

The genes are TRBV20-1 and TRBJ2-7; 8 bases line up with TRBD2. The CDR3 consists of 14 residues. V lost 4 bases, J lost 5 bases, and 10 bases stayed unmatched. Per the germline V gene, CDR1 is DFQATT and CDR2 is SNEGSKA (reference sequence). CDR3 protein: CSANRGTRGHEQYF. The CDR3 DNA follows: TGCAGTGCTAATCGCGGGACTAGGGGCCACGAGCAGTACTTC.

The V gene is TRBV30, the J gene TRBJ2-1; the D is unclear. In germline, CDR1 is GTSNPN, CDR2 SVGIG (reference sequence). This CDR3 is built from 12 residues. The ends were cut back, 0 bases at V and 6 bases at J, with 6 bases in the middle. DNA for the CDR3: TGTGCCTGGAGTGTACGTAGCAATGAGCAGTTCTTC. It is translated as CAWSVRSNEQFF.